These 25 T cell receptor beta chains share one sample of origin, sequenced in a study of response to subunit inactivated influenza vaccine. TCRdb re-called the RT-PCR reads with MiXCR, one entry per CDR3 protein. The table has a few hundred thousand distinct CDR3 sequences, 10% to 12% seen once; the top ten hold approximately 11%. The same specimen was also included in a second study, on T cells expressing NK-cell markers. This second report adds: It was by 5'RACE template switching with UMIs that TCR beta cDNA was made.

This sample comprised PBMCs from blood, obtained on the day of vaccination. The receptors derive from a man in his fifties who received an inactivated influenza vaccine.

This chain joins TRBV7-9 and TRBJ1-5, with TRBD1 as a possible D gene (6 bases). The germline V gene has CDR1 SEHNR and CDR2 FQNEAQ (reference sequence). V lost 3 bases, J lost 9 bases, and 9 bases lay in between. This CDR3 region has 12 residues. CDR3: CASSLGAWPQHF. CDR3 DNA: TGTGCCAGCAGCTTGGGGGCATGGCCCCAGCATTTT.

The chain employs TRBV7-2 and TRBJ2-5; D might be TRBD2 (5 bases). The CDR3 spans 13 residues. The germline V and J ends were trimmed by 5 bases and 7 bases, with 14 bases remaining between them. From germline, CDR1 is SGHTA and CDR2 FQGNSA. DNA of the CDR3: TGTGCCAGCAGCCTGACAAACCGGGGGACCCAGTACTTC. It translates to CASSLTNRGTQYF.

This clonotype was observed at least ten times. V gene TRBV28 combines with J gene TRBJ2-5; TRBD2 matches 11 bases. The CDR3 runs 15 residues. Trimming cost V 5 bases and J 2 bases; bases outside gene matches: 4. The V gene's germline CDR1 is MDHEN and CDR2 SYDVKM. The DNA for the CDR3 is TGTGCCAGCAGTCCAATAGCGGGGGGGCAAGAGACCCAGTACTTC. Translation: CASSPIAGGQETQYF. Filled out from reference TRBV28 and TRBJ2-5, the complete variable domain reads DVKVTQSSRYLVKRTGEKVFLECVQDMDHENMFWYRQDPGLGLRLIYFSYDVKMKEKGDIPEGYSVSREKKERFSLILESASTNQTSMYLCASSPIAGGQETQYFGPGTRLLVL.

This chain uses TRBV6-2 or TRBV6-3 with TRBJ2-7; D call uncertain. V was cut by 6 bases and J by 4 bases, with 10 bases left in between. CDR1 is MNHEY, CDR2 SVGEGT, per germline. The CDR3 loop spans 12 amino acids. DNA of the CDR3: TGTGCCAGCAGATCTGTGGGATACGAGCAGTACTTC. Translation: CASRSVGYEQYF.

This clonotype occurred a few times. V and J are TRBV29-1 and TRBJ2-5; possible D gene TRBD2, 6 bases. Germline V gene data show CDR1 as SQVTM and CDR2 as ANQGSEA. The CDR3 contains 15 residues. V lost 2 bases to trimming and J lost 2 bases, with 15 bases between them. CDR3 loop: CSVELVAEVQETQYF. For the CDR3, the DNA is TGCAGCGTTGAATTGGTAGCGGAGGTTCAAGAGACCCAGTACTTC. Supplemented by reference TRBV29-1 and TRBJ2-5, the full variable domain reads SAVISQKPSRDICQRGTSLTIQCQVDSQVTMMFWYRQQPGQSLTLIATANQGSEATYESGFVIDKFPISRPNLTFSTLTVSNMSPEDSSIYLCSVELVAEVQETQYFGPGTRLLVL.

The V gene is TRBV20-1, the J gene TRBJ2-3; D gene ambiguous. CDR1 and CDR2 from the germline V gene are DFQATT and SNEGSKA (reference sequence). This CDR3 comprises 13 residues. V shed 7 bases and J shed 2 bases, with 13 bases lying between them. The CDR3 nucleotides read TGCAGTGTTTGCGACGGACCCACAGATACGCAGTATTTT. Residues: CSVCDGPTDTQYF.

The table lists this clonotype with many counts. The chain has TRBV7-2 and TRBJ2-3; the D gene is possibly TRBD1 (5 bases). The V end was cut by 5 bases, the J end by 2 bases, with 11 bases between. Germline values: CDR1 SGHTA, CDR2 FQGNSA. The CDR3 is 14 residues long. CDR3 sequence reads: CASSKDTYTDTQYF. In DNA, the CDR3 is TGTGCCAGCAGCAAGGACACCTACACAGATACGCAGTATTTT.

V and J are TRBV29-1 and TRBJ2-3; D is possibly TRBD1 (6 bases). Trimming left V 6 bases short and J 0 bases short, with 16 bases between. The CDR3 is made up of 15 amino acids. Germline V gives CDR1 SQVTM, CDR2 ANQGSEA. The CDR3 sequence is CSVADRDTSTDTQYF. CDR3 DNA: TGCAGCGTCGCCGACCGGGACACTAGCACAGATACGCAGTATTTT.

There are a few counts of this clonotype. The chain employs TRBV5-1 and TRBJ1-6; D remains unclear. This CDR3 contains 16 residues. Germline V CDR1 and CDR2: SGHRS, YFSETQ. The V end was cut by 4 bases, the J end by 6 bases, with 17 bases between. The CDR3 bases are TGCGCCAGCAGCCTCCGAGGAGGAGAGGGTAATTCACCCCTCCACTTT. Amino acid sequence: CASSLRGGEGNSPLHF.

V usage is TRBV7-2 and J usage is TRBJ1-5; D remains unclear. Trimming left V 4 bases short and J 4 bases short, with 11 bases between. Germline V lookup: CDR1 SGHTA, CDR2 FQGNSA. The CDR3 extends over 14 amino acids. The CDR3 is CASSSYGENQPQHF. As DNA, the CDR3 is TGTGCCAGCAGCTCCTACGGCGAAAATCAGCCCCAGCATTTT.

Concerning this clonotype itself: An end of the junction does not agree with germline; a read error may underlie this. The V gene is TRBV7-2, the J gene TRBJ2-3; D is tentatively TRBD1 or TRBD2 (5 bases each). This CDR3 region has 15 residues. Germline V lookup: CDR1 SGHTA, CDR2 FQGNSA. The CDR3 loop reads CGSSLGTLGTDTQYF. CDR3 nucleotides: TGTGGCAGCAGCTTAGGGACCCTTGGCACAGATACGCAGTATTTT.

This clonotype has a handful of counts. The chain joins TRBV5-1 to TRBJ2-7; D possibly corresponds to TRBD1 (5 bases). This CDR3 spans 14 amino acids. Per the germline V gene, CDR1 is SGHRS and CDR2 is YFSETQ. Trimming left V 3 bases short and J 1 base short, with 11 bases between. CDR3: CASSYGALSYEQYF. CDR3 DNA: TGCGCCAGCAGCTATGGGGCGCTGTCCTACGAGCAGTACTTC.

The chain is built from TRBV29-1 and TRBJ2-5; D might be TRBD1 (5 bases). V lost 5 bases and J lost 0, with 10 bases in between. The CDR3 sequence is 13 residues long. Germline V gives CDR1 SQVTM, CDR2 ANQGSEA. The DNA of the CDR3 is TGCAGCGTTAGGGGCACGTACCAAGAGACCCAGTACTTC. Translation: CSVRGTYQETQYF.

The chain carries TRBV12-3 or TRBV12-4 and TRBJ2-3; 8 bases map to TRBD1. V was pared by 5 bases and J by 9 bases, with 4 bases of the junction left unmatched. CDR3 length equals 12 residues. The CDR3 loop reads CASSPQGGTQYF. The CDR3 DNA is TGTGCCAGCAGTCCACAGGGGGGAACGCAGTATTTT.

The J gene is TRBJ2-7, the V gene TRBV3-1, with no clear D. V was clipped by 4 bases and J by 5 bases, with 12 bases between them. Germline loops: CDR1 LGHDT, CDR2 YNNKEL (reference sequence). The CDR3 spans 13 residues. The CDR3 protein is CASSRTIKNEQYF. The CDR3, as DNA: TGTGCCAGCAGCCGGACCATCAAGAACGAGCAGTACTTC.

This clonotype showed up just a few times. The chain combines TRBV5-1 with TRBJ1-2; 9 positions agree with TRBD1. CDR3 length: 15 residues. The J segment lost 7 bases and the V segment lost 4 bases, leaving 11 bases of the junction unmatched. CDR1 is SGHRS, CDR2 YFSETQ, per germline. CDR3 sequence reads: CASSETLGQGAGYTF. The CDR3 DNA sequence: TGCGCCAGCAGCGAAACCCTGGGACAGGGCGCTGGCTACACCTTC.

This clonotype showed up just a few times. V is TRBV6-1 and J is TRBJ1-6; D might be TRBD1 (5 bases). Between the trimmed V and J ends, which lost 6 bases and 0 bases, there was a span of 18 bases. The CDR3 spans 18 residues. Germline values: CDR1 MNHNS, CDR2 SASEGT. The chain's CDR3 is CASSANRQPSSYNSPLHF. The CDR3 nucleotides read TGTGCCAGCAGCGCAAACAGGCAGCCGAGCTCCTATAATTCACCCCTCCACTTT.

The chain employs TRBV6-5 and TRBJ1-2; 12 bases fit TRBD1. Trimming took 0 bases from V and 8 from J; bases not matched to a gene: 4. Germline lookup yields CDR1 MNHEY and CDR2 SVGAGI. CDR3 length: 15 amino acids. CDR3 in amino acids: CASSYSGTGGGGYTF. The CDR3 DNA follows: TGTGCCAGCAGTTACTCAGGGACAGGGGGCGGAGGCTACACCTTC.

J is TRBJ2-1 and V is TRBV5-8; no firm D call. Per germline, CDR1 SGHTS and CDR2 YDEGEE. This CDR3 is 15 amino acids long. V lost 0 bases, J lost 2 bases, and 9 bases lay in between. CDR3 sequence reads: CASSLDQGPYNEQFF. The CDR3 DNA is TGTGCCAGCAGCTTGGATCAAGGGCCCTACAATGAGCAGTTCTTC.

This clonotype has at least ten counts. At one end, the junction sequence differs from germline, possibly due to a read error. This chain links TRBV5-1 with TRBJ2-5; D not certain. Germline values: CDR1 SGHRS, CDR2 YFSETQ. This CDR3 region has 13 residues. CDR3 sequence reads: CASSLVYQETQYF. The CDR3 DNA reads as TGTGCCAGCAGCTTAGTGTACCAAGAGACCCAGTACTTC.

The CDR3 region has the DNA TGTGCCAGCAAGGCAGGGGTCGCTCAAAATCAGCCCCAGCATTTT. Its translation: CASKAGVAQNQPQHF. This chain links TRBV6-2 or TRBV6-3 with TRBJ1-5; D is perhaps TRBD1 (6 bases). The CDR3 has 15 residues. Germline-derived CDR1 and CDR2 are MNHEY and SVGEGT. V was trimmed by 7 bases and J by 4 bases, leaving 17 bases between them.

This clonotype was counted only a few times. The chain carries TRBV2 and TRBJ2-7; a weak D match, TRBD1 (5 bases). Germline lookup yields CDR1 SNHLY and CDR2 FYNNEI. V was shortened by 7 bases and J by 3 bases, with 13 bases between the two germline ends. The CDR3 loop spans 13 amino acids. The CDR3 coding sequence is TGTGCCAGCAAGGTAGGGGTCTACTACGAGCAGTACTTC. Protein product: CASKVGVYYEQYF.

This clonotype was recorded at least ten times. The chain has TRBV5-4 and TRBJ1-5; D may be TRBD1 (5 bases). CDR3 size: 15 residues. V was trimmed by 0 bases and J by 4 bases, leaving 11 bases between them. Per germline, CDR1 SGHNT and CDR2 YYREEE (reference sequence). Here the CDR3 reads CASSLGGRANQPQHF. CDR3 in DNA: TGTGCCAGCAGCTTGGGGGGCAGGGCAAATCAGCCCCAGCATTTT.

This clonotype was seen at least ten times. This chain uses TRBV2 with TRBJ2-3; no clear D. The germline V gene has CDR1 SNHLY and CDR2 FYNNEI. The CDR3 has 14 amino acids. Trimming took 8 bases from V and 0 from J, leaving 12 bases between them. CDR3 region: CASLWTSSTDTQYF. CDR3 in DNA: TGTGCCAGCTTATGGACGTCTAGCACAGATACGCAGTATTTT.

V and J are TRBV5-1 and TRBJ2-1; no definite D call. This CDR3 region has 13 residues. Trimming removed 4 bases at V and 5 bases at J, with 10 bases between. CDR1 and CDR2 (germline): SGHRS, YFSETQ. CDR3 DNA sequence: TGCGCCAGCAGCGCGCGACAAGACAATGAGCAGTTCTTC. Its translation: CASSARQDNEQFF.